A selection of T cell receptor beta chains follows, all from one sample in a study of CD8+ T cells in alopecia areata. Repertoires were generated with immunoSEQ multiplex PCR, while TCRdb's copy carries only in-frame clones and drops some. The data contain about 160,000 clones, 87% of them singletons. This sample comprised CD8+ T cells sorted from blood, obtained at week 0. Receptors were obtained from a human donor with alopecia areata. Both conserved end residues are trimmed from each CDR3. The D gene is left open where the match is weak. A row's size may be missing; if present it is once, few, many or a size class.

TRBJ2-3 | TRBV7-9 | NA | NA | ASSLELAADTQY
TRBJ2-7 | TRBV27 | NA | NA | ASSLTSSYEQY
TRBJ2-7 | TRBV4-2 | TRBD1 | NA | ASSQEETGLYEQY
TRBJ2-7 | TRBV4-1 | TRBD2 | few | ASSGTSGIYEQY
TRBJ2-1 | TRBV6-1 | TRBD1 | NA | ASTLDRASYNEQF
TRBJ1-2 | TRBV13 | NA | NA | ASSLEGSKGYT
TRBJ2-5 | TRBV25-1 | NA | NA | ASSEHRAPREETQY
TRBJ2-4 | TRBV6-7 | TRBD1 | NA | ASNQDRTQLVAKNIQY
TRBJ1-1 | TRBV9 | TRBD1 | NA | ASSTNRDREDTEAF
TRBJ2-7 | TRBV9 | NA | NA | ASSLGGGRMYEQY
TRBJ1-1 | TRBV29-1 | TRBD1 | NA | SATGTGHTEAF
TRBJ2-1 | TRBV13 | TRBD1 | NA | ASSGRDRGGDEQF
TRBJ2-7 | TRBV6-1 | NA | once | ASSPGPEQY
TRBJ2-3 | TRBV19 | NA | NA | ASSTTLTDTQY
TRBJ2-1 | TRBV20-1 | NA | NA | SARKDAQF
TRBJ1-6 | TRBV5-1 | TRBD1 | NA | ASSADRGHSPLH
TRBJ2-1 | TRBV9 | TRBD2 | NA | ASSVAGGRSDEQF
TRBJ1-5 | TRBV9 | NA | NA | ASSVDGNSNQPQH
TRBJ1-1 | TRBV23-1 | TRBD1 | NA | ASSPPGTGKAAF
TRBJ2-7 | TRBV29-1 | NA | NA | SVGETVSYEQY
TRBJ2-2 | TRBV6-5 | NA | NA | ASSLGWGAGGELF
TRBJ2-2 | TRBV30 | NA | NA | AWSVGSGELF
TRBJ1-2 | TRBV29-1 | TRBD1 | few | TLRSWEGAYYGYT
TRBJ1-1 | TRBV14 | NA | NA | ASSSQGGTEAF
TRBJ2-1 | TRBV29-1 | NA | NA | SVPSGRSYNEQF
TRBJ1-1 | TRBV19 | NA | NA | ASRSWDTEAF
TRBJ2-7 | TRBV27 | NA | NA | ASVGGIPYEQY
TRBJ1-5 | TRBV11-3 | TRBD1 | NA | ASSSWGQGAQPQH
TRBJ2-7 | TRBV5-1 | TRBD2 | NA | ASSLAGTSWYEQY
TRBJ2-7 | TRBV9 | TRBD2 | NA | ASSDSSGGYEQY
TRBJ2-1 | TRBV28 | NA | NA | ASSFSLPEQF
TRBJ2-5 | TRBV6-5 | NA | once | ASSYYGDGREETQY
TRBJ2-7 | TRBV4-1 | NA | NA | ASSQDGPTESYYEQY
TRBJ2-5 | TRBV11-1 | NA | NA | ASSSDPPTQY
TRBJ1-4 | TRBV11-2 | TRBD1 | NA | ASSLGTASNEKLF
TRBJ2-3 | TRBV5-8 | NA | NA | ASMNPGPRHTDTQY
TRBJ2-7 | TRBV4-1 | NA | NA | ASSQVAGDYEQY
TRBJ1-2 | TRBV5-5 | NA | NA | ASSSYDAYYT